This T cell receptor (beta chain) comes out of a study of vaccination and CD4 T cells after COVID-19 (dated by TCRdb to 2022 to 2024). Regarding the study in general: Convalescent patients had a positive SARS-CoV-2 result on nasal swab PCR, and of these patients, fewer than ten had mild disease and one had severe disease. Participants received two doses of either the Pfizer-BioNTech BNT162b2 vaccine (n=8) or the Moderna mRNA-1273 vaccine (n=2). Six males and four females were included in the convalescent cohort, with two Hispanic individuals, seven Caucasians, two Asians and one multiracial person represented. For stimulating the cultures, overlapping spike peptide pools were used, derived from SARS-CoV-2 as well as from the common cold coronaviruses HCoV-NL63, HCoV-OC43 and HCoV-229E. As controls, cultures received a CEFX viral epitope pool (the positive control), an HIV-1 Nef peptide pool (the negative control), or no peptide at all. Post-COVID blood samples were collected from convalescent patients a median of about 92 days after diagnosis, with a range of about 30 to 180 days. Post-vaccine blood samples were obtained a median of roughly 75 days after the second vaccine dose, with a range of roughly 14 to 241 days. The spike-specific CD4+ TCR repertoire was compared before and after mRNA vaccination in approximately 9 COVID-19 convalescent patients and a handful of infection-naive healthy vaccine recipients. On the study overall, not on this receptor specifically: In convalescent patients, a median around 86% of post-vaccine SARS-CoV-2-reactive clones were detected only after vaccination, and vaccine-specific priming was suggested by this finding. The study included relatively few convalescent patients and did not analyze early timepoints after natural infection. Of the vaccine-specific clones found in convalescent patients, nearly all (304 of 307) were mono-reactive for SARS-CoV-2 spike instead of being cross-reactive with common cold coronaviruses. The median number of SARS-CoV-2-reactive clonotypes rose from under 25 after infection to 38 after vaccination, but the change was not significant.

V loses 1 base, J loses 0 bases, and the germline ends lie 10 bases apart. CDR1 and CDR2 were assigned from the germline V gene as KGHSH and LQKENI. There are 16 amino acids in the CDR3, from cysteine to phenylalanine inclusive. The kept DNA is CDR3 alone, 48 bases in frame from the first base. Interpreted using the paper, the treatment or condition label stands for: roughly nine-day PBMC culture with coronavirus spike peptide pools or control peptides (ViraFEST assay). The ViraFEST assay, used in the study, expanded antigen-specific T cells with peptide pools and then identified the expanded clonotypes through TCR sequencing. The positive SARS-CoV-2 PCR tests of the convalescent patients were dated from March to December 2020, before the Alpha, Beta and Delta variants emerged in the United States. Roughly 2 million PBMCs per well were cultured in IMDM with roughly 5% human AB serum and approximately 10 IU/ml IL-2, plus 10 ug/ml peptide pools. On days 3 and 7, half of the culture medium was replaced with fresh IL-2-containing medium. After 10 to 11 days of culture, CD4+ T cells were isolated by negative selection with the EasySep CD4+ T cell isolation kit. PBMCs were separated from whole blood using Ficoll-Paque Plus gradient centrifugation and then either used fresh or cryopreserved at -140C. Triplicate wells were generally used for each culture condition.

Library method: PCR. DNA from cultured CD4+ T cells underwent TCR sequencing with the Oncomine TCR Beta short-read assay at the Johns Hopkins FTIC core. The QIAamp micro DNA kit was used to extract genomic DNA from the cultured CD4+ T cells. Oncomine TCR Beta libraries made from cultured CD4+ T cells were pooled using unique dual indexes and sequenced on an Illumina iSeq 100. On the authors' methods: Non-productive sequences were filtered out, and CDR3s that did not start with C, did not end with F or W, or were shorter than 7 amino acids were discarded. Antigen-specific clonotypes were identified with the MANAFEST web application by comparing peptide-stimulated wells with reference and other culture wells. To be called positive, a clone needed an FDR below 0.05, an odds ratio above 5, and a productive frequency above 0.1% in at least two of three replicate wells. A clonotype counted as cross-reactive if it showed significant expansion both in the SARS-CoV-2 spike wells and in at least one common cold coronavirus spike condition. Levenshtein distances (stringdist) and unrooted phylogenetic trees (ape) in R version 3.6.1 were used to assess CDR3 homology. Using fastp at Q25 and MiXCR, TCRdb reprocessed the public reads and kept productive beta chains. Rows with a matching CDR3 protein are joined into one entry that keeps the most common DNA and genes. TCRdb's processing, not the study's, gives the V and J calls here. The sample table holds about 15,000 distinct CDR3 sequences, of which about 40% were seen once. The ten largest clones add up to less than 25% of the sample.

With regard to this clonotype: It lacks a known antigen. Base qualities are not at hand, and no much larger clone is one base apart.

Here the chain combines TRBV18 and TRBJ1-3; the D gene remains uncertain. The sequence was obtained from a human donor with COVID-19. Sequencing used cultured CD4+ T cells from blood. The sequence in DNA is TGTGCCAGCTCACCACAGCAGGCCAACTCTGGAAACACCATATATTTT. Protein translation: CASSPQQANSGNTIYF.